Listed below are T cell receptor beta chains from one sample, sequenced in a study of shared clonotypes between healthy human individuals. Profiling relied on immunoSEQ multiplex PCR, and the TCRdb table lists in-frame clones only, not all of them. Altogether 180,000 or so clones are present, 90% to 95% being singletons, with the ten largest covering 0.067%. The sample was naive CD4+ T cells sorted from blood. Every receptor here comes from a woman in her twenties or thirties in good health. Both conserved end residues are part of each CDR3. The D gene is left open where the match is weak. Clone size is stated in some rows and not others, as once, few, many or a class when expanded.

CDR3aa | CDR3nt | v_gene | d_gene | j_gene | abundance
CSAQTTYEQFF | TGCAGCGCCCAGACGACTTATGAGCAGTTCTTC | TRBV29-1 | . | TRBJ2-1 | .
CASSGQGTAKNIQYF | TGTGCCAGCAGCGGACAGGGCACAGCCAAAAACATTCAGTACTTC | TRBV11-2 | TRBD1 | TRBJ2-4 | .
CASSFTENTEAFF | TGTGCCAGCAGCTTTACCGAGAACACTGAAGCTTTCTTT | TRBV7-3 | . | TRBJ1-1 | few
CASSTPPGGNYEQYF | TGTGCCAGCAGCACGCCCCCCGGAGGGAACTACGAGCAGTACTTC | TRBV21-1 | . | TRBJ2-7 | .
CASSRTAEQYF | TGTGCCAGCAGCCGGACGGCCGAGCAGTACTTC | TRBV7-9 | . | TRBJ2-7 | few
CASSFRGGEGGAFF | TGTGCCAGTAGTTTTCGGGGCGGGGAAGGCGGAGCTTTCTTT | TRBV19 | . | TRBJ1-1 | .
CASQGYSYNEQFF | TGTGCCAGTCAGGGTTACTCCTACAATGAGCAGTTCTTC | TRBV25-1 | . | TRBJ2-1 | .
CSARLEYEQYF | TGCAGTGCCAGACTAGAGTACGAGCAGTACTTC | TRBV20-1 | . | TRBJ2-7 | .
CASTSAQEHYGYTF | TGTGCCAGCACCTCCGCACAGGAACACTATGGCTACACCTTC | TRBV28 | . | TRBJ1-2 | .
CASSDRYGRTLNEQFF | TGTGCCAGCAGCGATAGATATGGACGCACTCTCAATGAGCAGTTCTTC | TRBV7-6 | . | TRBJ2-1 | .
CASGLPTYEQYF | TGTGCCAGCGGTCTACCGACCTACGAGCAGTACTTC | TRBV27 | . | TRBJ2-7 | .
CASGNTDTQYF | TGTGCCAGCGGCAACACAGATACGCAGTATTTT | TRBV27 | . | TRBJ2-3 | .
CASSIGARSGYEQYF | TGTGCCAGTAGTATAGGCGCGAGGTCGGGCTACGAGCAGTACTTC | TRBV19 | . | TRBJ2-7 | .
CASSLETAIYEQYF | TGTGCCAGCAGTTTAGAGACAGCCATCTACGAGCAGTACTTC | TRBV28 | . | TRBJ2-7 | once
CASGTGQGVFYGYTF | TGTGCCAGCGGGACGGGACAGGGCGTATTCTATGGCTACACCTTC | TRBV28 | TRBD1 | TRBJ1-2 | .
CASSYRDRDYEQYF | TGTGCCAGCAGCTACCGGGACAGGGACTACGAGCAGTACTTC | TRBV7-8 | TRBD1 | TRBJ2-7 | .
CSARGDTQYF | TGCAGTGCTAGGGGAGATACGCAGTATTTT | TRBV20-1 | . | TRBJ2-3 | .
CASSRATSQDGYGYTF | TGCGCCAGCAGCCGAGCGACGTCTCAAGATGGCTATGGCTACACCTTC | TRBV5-1 | . | TRBJ1-2 | .
CASITGGTEAFF | TGTGCCAGCATAACGGGCGGGACTGAAGCTTTCTTT | TRBV28 | . | TRBJ1-1 | once
CASSRARKETQYF | TGTGCCAGCAGCCGGGCTAGGAAAGAGACCCAGTACTTC | TRBV11-2 | . | TRBJ2-5 | .
CASSPEPRPETQYF | TGCGCCAGCAGCCCAGAACCTCGGCCAGAGACCCAGTACTTC | TRBV5-1 | . | TRBJ2-5 | .
CASSLVPTILNVQHF | TGTGCCAGCAGTTTAGTCCCGACTATCCTAAACGTGCAGCATTTT | TRBV28 | . | TRBJ1-5 | .
CASSPRGHGYTF | TGTGCCAGTAGCCCGCGGGGACATGGCTACACCTTC | TRBV19 | . | TRBJ1-2 | few
CAISEWSIVDTEAFF | TGTGCCATCAGTGAGTGGTCCATTGTGGACACTGAAGCTTTCTTT | TRBV10-3 | . | TRBJ1-1 | .
CASSQIQGFEQFF | TGCGCCAGCAGCCAAATACAGGGGTTCGAGCAGTTCTTC | TRBV4-1 | TRBD1 | TRBJ2-1 | .
CASSSPGVPEQYF | TGTGCCAGCAGTTCCCCGGGGGTCCCCGAGCAGTACTTC | TRBV28 | . | TRBJ2-7 | .
CASSLDRSAKNIQYF | TGTGCCAGCAGTTTGGACAGGTCAGCCAAAAACATTCAGTACTTC | TRBV28 | TRBD1 | TRBJ2-4 | .
CASSGLNHGTDTQYF | TGTGCCAGCAGTGGACTCAACCACGGCACAGATACGCAGTATTTT | TRBV6-5 | . | TRBJ2-3 | .
CASSPPGLAGGEQYF | TGTGCCAGCAGCCCGCCAGGACTAGCGGGAGGCGAGCAGTACTTC | TRBV6-5 | TRBD2 | TRBJ2-7 | .
CASSYEQRYEQYF | TGTGCCAGCAGTTACGAGCAGCGGTACGAGCAGTACTTC | TRBV6-6 | . | TRBJ2-7 | .
CASSALRDEQYF | TGTGCCAGCAGTGCTCTCAGGGACGAGCAGTACTTC | TRBV6-6 | . | TRBJ2-7 | .
CASSLKYSLKETQYF | TGTGCCAGCAGCTTAAAGTACAGTTTGAAAGAGACCCAGTACTTC | TRBV7-6 | . | TRBJ2-5 | once
CAWRPRQGRQWIQYF | TGTGCCTGGAGACCCCGACAGGGGCGCCAATGGATTCAGTACTTC | TRBV30 | TRBD1 | TRBJ2-4 | .
CASSLPPYGNTGELFF | TGTGCCAGCAGCTTACCCCCGTACGGAAACACCGGGGAGCTGTTTTTT | TRBV7-6 | . | TRBJ2-2 | .